This TCR beta chain was identified during a study of blood T cell repertoires in COVID-19. Overall study context: Acute and convalescent COVID-19 specimens originated in the United States, Italy and Spain. Sources were T cells, B-cell-depleted T cells, or PBMCs; the material itself was cDNA or gDNA.

The J segment lost 0 bases and the V segment lost 1 base, leaving 8 bases of the junction unmatched. This CDR3 contains 18 residues. Germline V gene data show CDR1 as SGHVS and CDR2 as FQNEAQ. Individuals aged 18 to 89 years were recruited from some 26 US areas. Cohort placement rested on clinical history that participants reported themselves. This clone was detected once. Clones were read by immunoSEQ multiplex PCR, and TCRdb kept only the in-frame ones, dropping some. The sample consists of about 270,000 clones, approximately 90% of them appearing once. Sequenced: PBMCs or T cells enriched from blood (not recorded which). The chain is built from TRBV7-8 and TRBJ2-4; 8 bases align to TRBD1. This TCR derives from a woman aged 35 to 49 with acute COVID-19. The CDR3 sequence: CASSLGIRGPLAKNIQYF. CDR3 nucleotides: TGTGCCAGCAGCTTAGGGATCAGGGGGCCCCTAGCCAAAAACATTCAGTACTTC. The full variable domain, rest sourced from reference TRBV7-8 and TRBJ2-4, is GAGVSQSPRYKVAKRGQDVALRCDPISGHVSLFWYQQALGQGPEFLTYFQNEAQLDKSGLPSDRFFAERPEGSVSTLKIQRTQQEDSAVYLCASSLGIRGPLAKNIQYFGAGTRLSVL.